This TCR beta chain was observed in a study of cytomegalovirus exposure and HLA in healthy donors. Study outcomes and limitations: Reportedly, fewer N-insertions than the roughly 690-donor mean appeared in an Asian-associated ancestry cluster in a later analysis. Researchers catalogued roughly 170 TCR beta chains as cytomegalovirus-associated.

This clone showed up just a few times. Antigen unknown. The PCR ran on 60 Vbeta and 13 Jbeta primers. Method: immunoSEQ multiplex PCR; TCRdb's copy keeps in-frame clones and lacks some. This sample has about 190,000 clones; about four fifths occur once, and the top ten carry approximately 4.8%. V lost 3 bases to trimming and J lost 10 bases; unmatched junction nucleotides: 1. Germline loops: CDR1 LNHDA, CDR2 SQIVND (reference sequence). The CDR3 has 12 residues. The chain joins TRBV19 to TRBJ2-2; TRBD1 matches at 8 bases. The sample consisted of PBMCs. This TCR was sampled from a young man in good health and CMV-seropositive. The CDR3, as DNA: TGTGCCAGTAGTATGGGACAGGCGGAGCTGTTTTTT. This codes for CASSMGQAELFF.